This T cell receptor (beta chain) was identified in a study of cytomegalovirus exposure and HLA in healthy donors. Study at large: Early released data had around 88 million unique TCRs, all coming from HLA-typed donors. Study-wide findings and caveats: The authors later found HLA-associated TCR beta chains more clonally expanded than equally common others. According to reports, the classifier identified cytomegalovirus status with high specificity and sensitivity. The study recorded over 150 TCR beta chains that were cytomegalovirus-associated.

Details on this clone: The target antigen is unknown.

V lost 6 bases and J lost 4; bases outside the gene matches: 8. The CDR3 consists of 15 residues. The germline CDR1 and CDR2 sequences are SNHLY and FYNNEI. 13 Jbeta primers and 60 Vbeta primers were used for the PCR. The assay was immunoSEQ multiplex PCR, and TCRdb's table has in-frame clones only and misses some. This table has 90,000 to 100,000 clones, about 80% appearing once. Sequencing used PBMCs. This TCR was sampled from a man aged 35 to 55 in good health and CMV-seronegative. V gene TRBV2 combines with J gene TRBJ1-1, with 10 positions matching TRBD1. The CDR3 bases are TGTGCCAGCAGGGAGACAGGGGGCGCAACCACTGAAGCTTTCTTT. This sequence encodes CASRETGGATTEAFF.